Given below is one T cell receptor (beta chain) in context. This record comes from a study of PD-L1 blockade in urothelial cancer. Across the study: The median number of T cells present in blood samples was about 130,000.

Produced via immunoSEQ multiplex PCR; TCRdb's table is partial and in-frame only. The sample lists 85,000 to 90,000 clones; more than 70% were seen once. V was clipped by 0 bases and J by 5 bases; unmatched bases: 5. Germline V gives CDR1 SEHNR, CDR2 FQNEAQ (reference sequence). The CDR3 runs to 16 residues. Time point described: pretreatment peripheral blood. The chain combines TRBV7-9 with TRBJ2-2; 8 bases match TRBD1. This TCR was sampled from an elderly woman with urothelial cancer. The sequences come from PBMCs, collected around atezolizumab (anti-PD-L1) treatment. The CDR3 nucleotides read TGTGCCAGCAGCTTAGCGTCCGGACAGGGTACCGGGGAGCTGTTTTTT. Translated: CASSLASGQGTGELFF.